This TCR beta chain was sequenced during a study of T cells in narcolepsy. The method was immunoSEQ multiplex PCR; TCRdb's version includes in-frame clones alone and lacks a portion of them. In the table there are about 30,000 clones, roughly 87% of which are singletons. Regarding this clone: The antigen is undetermined.

Findings of the study overall: Healthy controls reportedly lacked the autoreactive clonotypes serially found in patients' blood. No autoreactive T cell clone sequences appeared in some memory CD4+ repertoires.

Germline CDR1 reads SGHNT; CDR2 reads YENEEA. This CDR3 is built from 14 residues. The V gene lost 1 base and the J gene lost 1 base, with 7 bases spanning the gap. The clonotype comes from a human donor in good health. The sample consisted of memory (CD45RA-) CD4+ T cells from blood. The V call is TRBV11-3, the J call TRBJ1-1; D uncertain. CDR3 sequence reads: CASSLGGKNTEAFF. The DNA for the CDR3 is TGTGCCAGCAGCTTAGGAGGGAAGAACACTGAAGCTTTCTTT.